The present T cell receptor beta chain was sequenced within a study of cytomegalovirus exposure and HLA in healthy donors. Study background: A previous analysis identified approximately 110 million unique TCR beta sequences derived from some 200 million T cells. A preliminary data release comprised around 85 million unique TCRs obtained from HLA-typed donors.

Study results and limitations: Likely technical artifact: a cluster of highly shared sequence variants. Later analysis demonstrated an association between a missense DCLRE1C variant and TCR beta V- and J-gene trimming.

This clone came up a few times. Its target is unknown. This CDR3 is 15 amino acids long. Germline-derived CDR1 and CDR2 are LGHNA and YNFKEQ. Unmatched junction bases numbered 6, after V lost 3 bases and J lost 5 bases. 13 Jbeta primers and 60 Vbeta primers were used for the PCR. The method was immunoSEQ multiplex PCR; TCRdb's version includes in-frame clones alone and lacks a portion of them. This table has fewer than 80,000 clones, around 79% appearing once. The genes are TRBV4-2 and TRBJ2-7; 11 bases fit TRBD1. What was sequenced was PBMCs. This receptor was taken from a man younger than 40 in good health and CMV-seronegative. CDR3 sequence: CASSHPDRGHHEQYF. CDR3 DNA sequence: TGTGCCAGCAGCCACCCGGACAGGGGGCACCACGAGCAGTACTTC.